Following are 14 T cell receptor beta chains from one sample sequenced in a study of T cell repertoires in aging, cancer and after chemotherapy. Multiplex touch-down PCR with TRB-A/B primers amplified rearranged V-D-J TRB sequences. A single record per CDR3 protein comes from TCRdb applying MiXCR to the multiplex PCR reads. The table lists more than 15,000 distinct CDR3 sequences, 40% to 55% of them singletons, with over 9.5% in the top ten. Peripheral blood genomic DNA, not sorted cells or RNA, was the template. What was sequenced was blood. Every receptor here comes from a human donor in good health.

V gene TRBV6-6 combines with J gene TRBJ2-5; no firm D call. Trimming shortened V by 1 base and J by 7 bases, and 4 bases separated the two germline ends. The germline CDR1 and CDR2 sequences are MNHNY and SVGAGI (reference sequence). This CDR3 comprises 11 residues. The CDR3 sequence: CASSYLGTQYF. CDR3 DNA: TGTGCCAGCAGTTACTTGGGGACCCAGTACTTC.

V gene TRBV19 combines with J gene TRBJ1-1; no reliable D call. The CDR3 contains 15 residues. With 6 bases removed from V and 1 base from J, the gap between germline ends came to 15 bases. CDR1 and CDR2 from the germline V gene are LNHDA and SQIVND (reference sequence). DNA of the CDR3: TGTGCCAGTAGGATTGTAGCGGCAGGGAACACTGAAGCTTTCTTT. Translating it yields CASRIVAAGNTEAFF.

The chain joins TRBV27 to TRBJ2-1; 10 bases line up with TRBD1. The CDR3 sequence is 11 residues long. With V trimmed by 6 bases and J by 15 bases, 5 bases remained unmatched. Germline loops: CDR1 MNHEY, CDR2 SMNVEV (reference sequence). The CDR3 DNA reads TGTGCCAGCAGGCGACAGGGGGCTCTGTTCTTC. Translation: CASRRQGALFF.

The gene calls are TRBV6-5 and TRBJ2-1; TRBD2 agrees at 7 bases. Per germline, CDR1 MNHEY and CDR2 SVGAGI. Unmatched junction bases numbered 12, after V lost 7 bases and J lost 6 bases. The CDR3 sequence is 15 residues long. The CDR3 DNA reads TGTGCCAGCACTCCCCCTGGGGGGGGGTCCAATGAGCAGTTCTTC. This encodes CASTPPGGGSNEQFF.

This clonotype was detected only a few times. CDR3 region: CASSLSNGQWPPSPLHF. DNA for the CDR3: TGTGCCAGCAGTTTATCGAACGGACAGTGGCCCCCTTCACCCCTCCACTTT. The chain is built from TRBV27 and TRBJ1-6; TRBD1 might be the D (6 bases). The germline V and J ends were trimmed by 0 bases and 9 bases, with 18 bases remaining between them. The CDR3 extends over 17 amino acids. The germline V gene encodes CDR1 MNHEY and CDR2 SMNVEV (reference sequence).

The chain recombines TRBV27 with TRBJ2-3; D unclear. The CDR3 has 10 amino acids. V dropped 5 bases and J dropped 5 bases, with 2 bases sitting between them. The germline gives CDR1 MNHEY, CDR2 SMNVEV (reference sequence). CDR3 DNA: TGTGCCAGCAGTAGAGATACGCAGTATTTT. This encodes CASSRDTQYF.

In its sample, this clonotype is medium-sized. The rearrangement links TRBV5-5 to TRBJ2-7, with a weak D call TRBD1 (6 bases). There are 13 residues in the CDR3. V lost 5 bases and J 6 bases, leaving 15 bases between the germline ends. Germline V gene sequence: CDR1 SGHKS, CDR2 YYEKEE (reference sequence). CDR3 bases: TGTGCCAGCAGTTGGAGCGTAGGGGGCGAGCAGTACTTC. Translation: CASSWSVGGEQYF.

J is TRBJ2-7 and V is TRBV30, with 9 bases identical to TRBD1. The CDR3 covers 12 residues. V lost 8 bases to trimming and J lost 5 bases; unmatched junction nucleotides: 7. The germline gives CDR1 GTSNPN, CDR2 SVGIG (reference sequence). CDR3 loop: CAGDRGFDEQYF. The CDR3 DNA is TGTGCCGGTGACAGGGGGTTCGACGAGCAGTACTTC.

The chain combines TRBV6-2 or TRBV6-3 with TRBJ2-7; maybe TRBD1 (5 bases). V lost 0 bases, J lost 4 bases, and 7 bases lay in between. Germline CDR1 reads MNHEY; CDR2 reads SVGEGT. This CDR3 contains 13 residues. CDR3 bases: TGTGCCAGCAGTTACTCGGACACTTACGAGCAGTACTTC. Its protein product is CASSYSDTYEQYF.

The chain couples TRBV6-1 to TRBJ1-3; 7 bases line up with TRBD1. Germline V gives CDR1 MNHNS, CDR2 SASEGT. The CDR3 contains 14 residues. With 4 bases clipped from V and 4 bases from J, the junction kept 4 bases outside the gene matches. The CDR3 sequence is CASSGGTAGNTIYF. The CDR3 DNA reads TGTGCCAGCAGTGGCGGGACAGCAGGAAACACCATATATTTT.

The CDR3 DNA sequence: TGTGCCAGTAGTATGTATGTGGCCACAGATACGCAGTATTTT. Its protein product is CASSMYVATDTQYF. This chain connects TRBV19 to TRBJ2-3; D is unclear. This CDR3 is 14 amino acids long. Germline V gene lookup returns CDR1 LNHDA and CDR2 SQIVND (reference sequence). V was cut by 3 bases and J by 2 bases, with 9 bases left in between.

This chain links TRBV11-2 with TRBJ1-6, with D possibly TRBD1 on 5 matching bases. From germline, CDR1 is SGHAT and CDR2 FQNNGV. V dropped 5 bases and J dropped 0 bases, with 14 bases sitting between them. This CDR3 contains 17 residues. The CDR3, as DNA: TGTGCCAGCAGCCCTAAGACACAGGCCTCCTATAATTCACCCCTCCACTTT. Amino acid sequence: CASSPKTQASYNSPLHF. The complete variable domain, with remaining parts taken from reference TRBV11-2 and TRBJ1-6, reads EAGVAQSPRYKIIEKRQSVAFWCNPISGHATLYWYQQILGQGPKLLIQFQNNGVVDDSQLPKDRFSAERLKGVDSTLKIQPAKLEDSAVYLCASSPKTQASYNSPLHFGNGTRLTVT.

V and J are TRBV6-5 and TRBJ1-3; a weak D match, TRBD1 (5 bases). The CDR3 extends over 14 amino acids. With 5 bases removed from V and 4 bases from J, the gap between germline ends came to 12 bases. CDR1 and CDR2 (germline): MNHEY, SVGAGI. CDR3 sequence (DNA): TGTGCCAGCAGTACAGGAGTAGGGGGAAACACCATATATTTT. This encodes CASSTGVGGNTIYF.

The CDR3 spells CASSKIVAGDTYEQYF. The DNA for the CDR3 is TGTGCCAGCAGTAAAATTGTGGCGGGAGACACCTACGAGCAGTACTTC. The V gene is TRBV6-1, the J gene TRBJ2-7; 7 bases map to TRBD2. CDR1 is MNHNS, CDR2 SASEGT, per germline. This CDR3 has 16 amino acids. V trimming: 5 bases; J trimming: 2 bases; junction bases outside the gene matches: 12.